The 16 T cell receptor beta chains reported below all come from one sample, sequenced in a study of blood T cells in healthy people across ages. The second PCR ran roughly 7 to 12 cycles with a sample-barcoded 5' primer and J-beta primers. One entry per CDR3 protein results from TCRdb running MiXCR on the 5' RACE reads. The data contain 650,000 to 800,000 distinct CDR3 sequences, around 50% of them singletons. Specimen: blood. The receptors shown here come from a woman aged 80 or over in good health.

The chain couples TRBV7-2 to TRBJ2-1; D is perhaps TRBD2 (6 bases). Trimming cost V 0 bases and J 0 bases, with 15 bases left between them. CDR3 size: 18 residues. Germline CDR1 and CDR2: SGHTA and FQGNSA. The CDR3 region has the DNA TGTGCCAGCAGCTTAGCGCATAGCGGACTCAGCTCCTACAATGAGCAGTTCTTC. Translating it yields CASSLAHSGLSSYNEQFF. The variable domain in full, with the rest retrieved from reference TRBV7-2 and TRBJ2-1, is GAGVSQSPSNKVTEKGKDVELRCDPISGHTALYWYRQSLGQGLEFLIYFQGNSAPDKSGLPSDRFSAERTGGSVSTLTIQRTQQEDSAVYLCASSLAHSGLSSYNEQFFGPGTRLTVL.

The V and J genes are TRBV6-6 and TRBJ2-7, with 7 bases fitting TRBD2. Germline values: CDR1 MNHNY, CDR2 SVGAGI (reference sequence). CDR3 length: 11 amino acids. Trimming at V came to 10 bases and at J to 3 bases, leaving 3 bases not matched to a gene. The CDR3 DNA is TGTGCCACGGGACTAAACTACGAGCAGTACTTC. This codes for CATGLNYEQYF.

This chain uses TRBV5-1 with TRBJ1-2; 11 bases align to TRBD1. With 4 bases clipped from V and 8 bases from J, the junction kept 7 bases outside the gene matches. The germline V gene has CDR1 SGHRS and CDR2 YFSETQ. The CDR3 consists of 14 residues. The CDR3 here is CASSDPGQGDGYTF. DNA of the CDR3: TGCGCCAGCAGCGATCCGGGACAGGGGGACGGCTACACCTTC.

This clonotype was seen at least ten times. The genes are TRBV20-1 and TRBJ2-4; TRBD2 is a possible D gene (6 bases). The CDR3 spans 15 residues. Germline-derived CDR1 and CDR2 are DFQATT and SNEGSKA (reference sequence). Trimming cost V 7 bases and J 0 bases, with 16 bases left between them. The CDR3 loop reads CSVPPEGLAKNIQYF. The CDR3 DNA is TGCAGTGTCCCACCGGAGGGACTAGCCAAAAACATTCAGTACTTC.

For this clonotype: A read error may be the cause here, since a much bigger clone is one base away. DNA for the CDR3: TGTGCCAGCAGCAGACTCTTCGACAGGGACCCCTACGAGCAGTACTTC. Translating gives CASSRLFDRDPYEQYF. This rearrangement joins TRBV7-2 to TRBJ2-7, with 7 positions matching TRBD1. CDR3 length equals 16 residues. The germline V gene has CDR1 SGHTA and CDR2 FQGNSA. Losses at the gene ends were 5 bases for V and 2 bases for J; bases not matched to a gene: 12.

This clonotype was recorded only once. V gene TRBV3-1 combines with J gene TRBJ2-7, with 12 bases fitting TRBD2. The length of the CDR3 is 13 residues. Germline CDR1 LGHDT, CDR2 YNNKEL (reference sequence). The CDR3 spells CATGTSGFNEQYF. The CDR3 coding sequence is TGTGCTACCGGGACTAGCGGGTTCAATGAGCAGTACTTC.

Only a few counts were recorded for this clonotype. The chain's CDR3 is CASSSLYRGLNTEAFF. The CDR3 DNA reads as TGCGCCAGCAGCTCCCTTTACAGGGGATTGAACACTGAAGCTTTCTTT. This rearrangement joins TRBV5-1 to TRBJ1-1; TRBD1 aligns across 7 bases. Losses at the gene ends were 3 bases for V and 0 bases for J; bases not matched to a gene: 8. Germline lookup yields CDR1 SGHRS and CDR2 YFSETQ. This CDR3 has 16 amino acids.

The chain couples TRBV20-1 to TRBJ2-7, with D possibly called TRBD1 or TRBD2 (5 bases each). The CDR3 is 16 residues long. V was trimmed by 5 bases and J by 2 bases, leaving 22 bases between them. CDR1 DFQATT and CDR2 SNEGSKA come from the germline V gene (reference sequence). The CDR3: CSAPPRGTVLTYEQYF. Written as DNA, the CDR3 is TGCAGTGCTCCCCCCAGAGGGACGGTTCTGACCTACGAGCAGTACTTC.

The chain joins TRBV2 to TRBJ1-1; possible D gene TRBD1, 6 bases. This CDR3 has 18 residues. In germline, CDR1 is SNHLY, CDR2 FYNNEI. V dropped 6 bases and J dropped 4 bases, with 27 bases sitting between them. The CDR3 DNA is TGTGCCAGCAGGCGGGGGGACAACCAGATACTCCGAGGCACTGAAGCTTTCTTT. Translation gives CASRRGDNQILRGTEAFF.

This clonotype was found a few times. CDR3 bases: TGCAGTGCTACCGGGACAGCTCCTGATCAGCCCCAGCATTTT. Protein product: CSATGTAPDQPQHF. The V gene is TRBV20-1, the J gene TRBJ1-5; the match to TRBD1 covers 7 bases. This CDR3 contains 14 residues. V lost 4 bases, J lost 5 bases, and 8 bases stayed unmatched. Per the germline V gene, CDR1 is DFQATT and CDR2 is SNEGSKA (reference sequence).

The V and J genes are TRBV6-5 and TRBJ1-2, with D perhaps TRBD1 (5 bases). Germline CDR1 reads MNHEY; CDR2 reads SVGAGI. Trimming left V 6 bases short and J 4 bases short, with 12 bases between. The CDR3 runs 13 residues. CDR3 sequence (DNA): TGTGCCAGCAGCCAGGTAACAGGCTATGGCTACACCTTC. It translates to CASSQVTGYGYTF.

The sample holds one count of this clonotype. CDR3 nucleotide sequence: TGTGCCAGCAGTAGGACTAGTGGGACCCAGTACTTC. Protein sequence: CASSRTSGTQYF. The J gene is TRBJ2-5, the V gene TRBV27, with 7 bases matching TRBD2. The V gene end was trimmed by 5 bases and the J gene end by 7 bases; junction bases not matched to a gene: 4. The V gene's germline CDR1 is MNHEY and CDR2 SMNVEV (reference sequence). The CDR3 totals 12 residues.

The chain combines TRBV5-1 with TRBJ2-2, with 10 bases aligning to TRBD2. Germline loops: CDR1 SGHRS, CDR2 YFSETQ. J gave up 3 bases and V 1 base, and 6 bases lay outside the gene matches. The CDR3 contains 17 residues. CDR3 in amino acids: CASSLIAGGGDTGELFF. In DNA, the CDR3 is TGCGCCAGCAGCTTGATAGCGGGAGGAGGTGACACCGGGGAGCTGTTTTTT.

For this clonotype: Given a much more abundant clone one base away, this may be a read error. The chain uses TRBV5-4 and TRBJ2-1, with D possibly matching TRBD2 (5 bases). Germline lookup yields CDR1 SGHNT and CDR2 YYREEE (reference sequence). The CDR3 sequence is 13 residues long. Here the CDR3 reads CANSLRRDNEQFF. The CDR3 coding sequence is TGTGCCAACAGCCTACGCCGGGATAATGAGCAGTTCTTC.

The table lists this clonotype with many counts. The chain is built from TRBV9 and TRBJ2-1, with D tentatively TRBD2 (7 bases). The germline gives CDR1 SGDLS, CDR2 YYNGEE. V lost 4 bases and J lost 1, with 12 bases in between. The CDR3 extends over 15 amino acids. CDR3 amino acids: CASSQRGGSYNEQFF. CDR3 DNA sequence: TGTGCCAGCAGCCAAAGGGGGGGTTCCTACAATGAGCAGTTCTTC.

This chain links TRBV20-1 with TRBJ1-1, with 8 bases aligning to TRBD1. With V trimmed by 0 bases and J by 1 base, 4 bases remained unmatched. The CDR3 is 15 amino acids. The germline V gene encodes CDR1 DFQATT and CDR2 SNEGSKA (reference sequence). Here the CDR3 reads CSARDQGAWNTEAFF. In DNA form, the CDR3 reads TGCAGTGCTAGAGACCAGGGGGCCTGGAACACTGAAGCTTTCTTT.